This T cell receptor beta chain comes out of a study of blood T cells in healthy people across ages. The authors ran a second PCR of about 6 to 12 cycles using a sample-barcoded 5' primer and a J-beta primer mix. TCRdb recomputed calls from the 5' RACE reads with MiXCR, one row per CDR3 protein. This table holds about 1.5 million distinct CDR3 sequences, around 40% found once. The CDR3 length is 14 residues. The ends were cut back, 1 base at V and 4 bases at J, with 11 bases in the middle. The V gene's germline CDR1 is SGHTS and CDR2 YDEGEE. This clonotype was sampled from a woman between 18 and 30 years old in good health. The chain combines TRBV5-8 with TRBJ1-1; D unresolved. Specimen: blood. The CDR3 nucleotides are TGTGCCAGCAGCTTGCATCGGGGAGTCACTGAAGCTTTCTTT. Encoded protein: CASSLHRGVTEAFF.